The entry below describes one T cell receptor (beta chain). Its antigen is still unknown. The sample originates from a study of cytotoxic CD8 clonotypes in ibrutinib-treated CLL. In the study overall: There were about 11 relapsed/refractory patients and around 15 treatment-naive patients, and approximately 17 were IGHV unmutated. The study, taken as a whole, reports: Contraction or stability on treatment characterized the public clonotypes, which were uncommon. Clonality increased at ibrutinib response and stayed stable in sustained remission. At progression, however, it fell back toward baseline.

Generated by immunoSEQ multiplex PCR, the TCRdb table keeps only in-frame clones and is missing some. Among about 140,000 clones listed, more than 75% were seen once. Trimming took 2 bases from V and 9 from J, leaving 8 bases between them. Germline V lookup: CDR1 SGHAT, CDR2 FQNNGV. The CDR3 runs to 12 residues. The sample was PBMCs, taken after 36 months of ibrutinib treatment. This receptor was obtained from a human donor with chronic lymphocytic leukemia. The chain carries TRBV11-2 and TRBJ2-1; D perhaps matches TRBD2 (5 bases). The CDR3 protein is CASSLSRGEQFF. The CDR3 DNA sequence: TGTGCCAGCAGCTTATCACGGGGTGAGCAGTTCTTC.